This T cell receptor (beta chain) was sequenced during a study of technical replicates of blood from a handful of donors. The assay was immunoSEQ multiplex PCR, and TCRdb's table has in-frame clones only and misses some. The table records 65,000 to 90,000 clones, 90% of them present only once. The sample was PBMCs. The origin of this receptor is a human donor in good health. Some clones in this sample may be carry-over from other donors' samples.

CDR3 sequence: CASGHTTDTQYF. In DNA form, the CDR3 reads TGTGCTAGTGGTCACACCACAGATACGCAGTATTTT. This chain connects TRBV12-5 to TRBJ2-3; no clear D gene. Looked up from germline, CDR1 is LGHNT and CDR2 is FRNRAP. This CDR3 spans 12 amino acids. V lost 5 bases, J lost 2 bases, and 5 bases lay in between. The entire variable domain, with the rest obtained from reference TRBV12-5 and TRBJ2-3, is as follows: DARVTQTPRHKVTEMGQEVTMRCQPILGHNTVFWYRQTMMQGLELLAYFRNRAPLDDSGMPKDRFSAEMPDATLATLKIQPSEPRDSAVYFCASGHTTDTQYFGPGTRLTVL.